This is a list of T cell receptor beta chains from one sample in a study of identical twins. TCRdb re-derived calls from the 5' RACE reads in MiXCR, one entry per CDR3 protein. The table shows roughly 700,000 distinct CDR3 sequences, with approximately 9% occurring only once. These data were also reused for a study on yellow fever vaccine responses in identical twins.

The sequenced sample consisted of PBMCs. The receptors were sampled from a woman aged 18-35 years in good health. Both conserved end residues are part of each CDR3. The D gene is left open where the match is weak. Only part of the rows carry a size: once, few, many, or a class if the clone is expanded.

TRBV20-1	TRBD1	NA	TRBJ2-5	TGCAGTGCTAGGTTTGGGACAGGCCTGCCCCAAGAGACCCAGTACTTC	CSARFGTGLPQETQYF
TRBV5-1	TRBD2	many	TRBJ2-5	TGCGCCAGCAGCAAGGGACTAGTGTGGGAGACCCAGTACTTC	CASSKGLVWETQYF
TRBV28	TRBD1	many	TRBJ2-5	TGTGCCAGCAGTTTCCAACAGGGGGACATGGAGACCCAGTACTTC	CASSFQQGDMETQYF
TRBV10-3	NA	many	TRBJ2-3	TGTGCCGCACAAAACCGGGACAACGACGCCACAGATACGCAGTATTTT	CAAQNRDNDATDTQYF
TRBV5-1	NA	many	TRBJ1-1	TGCGCCAGCAGCTTGCGGGGCCTAAGTGACGCCCGGGCCACTGAAGCTTTCTTT	CASSLRGLSDARATEAFF
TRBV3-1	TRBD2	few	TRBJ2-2	TGTGCCAGCAGCCTCCCCCGGGACTACTCGAACACCGGGGAGCTGTTTTTT	CASSLPRDYSNTGELFF
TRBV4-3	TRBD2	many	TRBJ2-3	TGCGCCAGCAGCCAAGCTGCTAGCGGGGTCGGGGATACGCAGTATTTT	CASSQAASGVGDTQYF
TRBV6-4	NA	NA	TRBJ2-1	TGTGCCAGCAGTGAGCCCATCGGGCAGCAAAGGCATGAGCAGTTCTTC	CASSEPIGQQRHEQFF
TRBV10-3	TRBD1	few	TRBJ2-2	TGTGCCATCACCGGGACAGGGGGAACCGGGGAGCTGTTTTTT	CAITGTGGTGELFF
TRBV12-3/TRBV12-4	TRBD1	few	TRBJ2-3	TGTGCCAGCAGCCTTTACTTGACAGGGGCTAGCACAGATACGCAGTATTTT	CASSLYLTGASTDTQYF
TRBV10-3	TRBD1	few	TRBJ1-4	TGTGCCATCAGTGTAATCTACGGGACAGGGCTTAATGAAAAACTGTTTTTT	CAISVIYGTGLNEKLFF
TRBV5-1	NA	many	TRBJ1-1	TGCGCCAGCAGCTTGACAGGGTTCACTGAAGCTTTCTTT	CASSLTGFTEAFF
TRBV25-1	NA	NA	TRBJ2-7	TGTGCCAGCAGTGGAACAGGCAGGAGCGCCTACGAGCAGTACTTC	CASSGTGRSAYEQYF
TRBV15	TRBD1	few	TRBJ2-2	TGTGCCACCAGCCGCCGGGTGGGTAGGACAGGGAACACCGGGGAGCTGTTTTTT	CATSRRVGRTGNTGELFF
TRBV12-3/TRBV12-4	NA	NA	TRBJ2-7	TGTGCCAGCACCTTAGGGGGGTTCTCCTACGAGCAGTACTTC	CASTLGGFSYEQYF
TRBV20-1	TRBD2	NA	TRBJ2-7	TGCAGCTTCCCGGCTAGCGGACTCTCCTACGAGCAGTACTTC	CSFPASGLSYEQYF
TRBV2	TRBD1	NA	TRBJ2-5	TGTGCCAGCAGTGGAGACAGGGATCCGTTGGAGACCCAGTACTTC	CASSGDRDPLETQYF
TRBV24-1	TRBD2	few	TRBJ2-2	TGTGCCACCCAAGAACCTAGTCGGCGGGGGACGAACACCGGGGAGCTGTTTTTT	CATQEPSRRGTNTGELFF
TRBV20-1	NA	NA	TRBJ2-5	TGCAGTGCGTCCGGGACTTCCGTCCTGGAGACCCAGTACTTC	CSASGTSVLETQYF
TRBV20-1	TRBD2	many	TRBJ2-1	TGCAGTGCTAGAAAGTCTAGCGGGAGCCTCGCACTTTCCTACAATGAGCAGTTCTTC	CSARKSSGSLALSYNEQFF
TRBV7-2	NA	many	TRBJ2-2	TGTGCCAGCAGCTTCGGGCTCTACACCGGGGAGCTGTTTTTT	CASSFGLYTGELFF
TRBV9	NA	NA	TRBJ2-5	TGTGCCAGCAGCGTTCCAGGGTTAGAGACCCAGTACTTC	CASSVPGLETQYF